The 27 T cell receptor beta chains below were found in one sample sequenced in a study of blood T cells in healthy people across ages. A J-beta primer mix and a sample-barcoded 5' primer were used in a second PCR of roughly 6 to 12 cycles. Each CDR3 protein gets one entry after TCRdb re-called the 5' RACE reads with MiXCR. Of about 800,000 distinct CDR3 sequences in the sample, roughly 25% are singletons; the top ten hold more than 3%. Separately, the same data were catalogued under a study of T cells of mothers and their children.

The sample taken for sequencing was blood. Receptors originate from a boy aged 5-17 years in good health.

V is TRBV6-5 and J is TRBJ2-7; D may be TRBD2 (5 bases). Germline V gene data show CDR1 as MNHEY and CDR2 as SVGAGI. The CDR3 spans 14 residues. V was clipped by 4 bases and J by 8 bases, with 18 bases between them. The CDR3 protein is CASSSPGILTQQYF. The CDR3 DNA reads TGTGCCAGCAGTTCCCCCGGGATCCTTACGCAGCAGTACTTC.

This chain uses TRBV5-5 with TRBJ2-7; tentatively, D is TRBD1 (6 bases). Between the trimmed V and J ends, which lost 5 bases and 2 bases, there was a span of 17 bases. Germline CDR1 SGHKS, CDR2 YYEKEE (reference sequence). The length of the CDR3 is 15 residues. The chain's CDR3 is CASSFKPGQTYEQYF. The CDR3 region has the DNA TGTGCCAGCAGTTTTAAACCGGGACAAACCTACGAGCAGTACTTC. Complete variable domain (other parts from reference TRBV5-5 and TRBJ2-7): DAGVTQSPTHLIKTRGQQVTLRCSPISGHKSVSWYQQVLGQGPQFIFQYYEKEERGRGNFPDRFSARQFPNYSSELNVNALLLGDSALYLCASSFKPGQTYEQYFGPGTRLTVT.

The chain carries TRBV28 and TRBJ2-6; the D is unclear. V gave up 5 bases and J gave up 1 base, with 15 bases separating them. The V gene's germline CDR1 is MDHEN and CDR2 SYDVKM. There are 17 residues in the CDR3. This CDR3 reads CASSPLRLESGANVLTF. The DNA for the CDR3 is TGTGCCAGCAGTCCGCTAAGACTCGAATCTGGGGCCAACGTCCTGACTTTC.

This rearrangement joins TRBV3-1 to TRBJ2-7; no clear D gene. The CDR3 is 16 residues long. Trimming removed 0 bases at V and 3 bases at J, with 15 bases between. The germline CDR1 and CDR2 sequences are LGHDT and YNNKEL (reference sequence). The DNA for the CDR3 is TGTGCCAGCAGCCAAGATATTCGCAGCTCGGACTACGAGCAGTACTTC. Its translation is CASSQDIRSSDYEQYF.

The rearrangement uses TRBV20-1 and TRBJ1-6, with 7 bases that match TRBD1. Germline assignment: CDR1 DFQATT and CDR2 SNEGSKA (reference sequence). V dropped 5 bases and J dropped 11; count of bases not matched to a gene: 3. CDR3 length: 11 amino acids. The CDR3 coding sequence is TGCAGTGCTGACAGGGACCCACCCCTCCACTTT. Translation: CSADRDPPLHF.

This clonotype was counted a single time. CDR3: CSVVTRTSNTEAFF. DNA for the CDR3: TGCAGCGTAGTGACGCGAACCTCCAACACTGAAGCTTTCTTT. V and J are TRBV29-1 and TRBJ1-1; D remains unclear. V lost 6 bases, J lost 2 bases, and 16 bases lay in between. Germline V gene lookup returns CDR1 SQVTM and CDR2 ANQGSEA. This CDR3 region has 14 residues.

This clonotype was recorded a few times. CDR3 protein: CASSLYGRGYQETQYF. The CDR3 nucleotides are TGTGCCAGCAGCTTATACGGCAGGGGATACCAAGAGACCCAGTACTTC. The chain carries TRBV7-9 and TRBJ2-5; the D gene is possibly TRBD1 (6 bases). This CDR3 is built from 16 residues. Trimming cost V 2 bases and J 0 bases, with 13 bases left between them. Germline CDR1 and CDR2: SEHNR and FQNEAQ (reference sequence).

J is TRBJ2-7 and V is TRBV29-1, with 9 bases matching TRBD2. Losses at the gene ends were 1 base for V and 3 bases for J; bases not matched to a gene: 1. Germline V CDR1 and CDR2: SQVTM, ANQGSEA. The CDR3 extends over 13 amino acids. CDR3 nucleotides: TGCAGCGTTGAAGGTAGCGGGGGCTACGAGCAGTACTTC. Protein product: CSVEGSGGYEQYF.

This clonotype was found a few times. The chain is built from TRBV6-5 and TRBJ2-1, with unresolved D. The CDR3 is 14 amino acids. The germline gives CDR1 MNHEY, CDR2 SVGAGI. V lost 2 bases to trimming and J lost 4 bases, with 9 bases between them. CDR3 coding DNA: TGTGCCAGCAGTTACGCCCCTCCATACAATGAGCAGTTCTTC. As protein: CASSYAPPYNEQFF.

This clonotype was seen a few times. The chain joins TRBV20-1 to TRBJ2-7, with TRBD1 identical over 7 bases. The CDR3 covers 14 residues. The V gene end was trimmed by 3 bases and the J gene end by 3 bases; junction bases not matched to a gene: 8. Germline assignment: CDR1 DFQATT and CDR2 SNEGSKA (reference sequence). The CDR3 reads CSARVTGMNYEQYF. In DNA form, the CDR3 reads TGCAGTGCTAGGGTGACAGGGATGAACTACGAGCAGTACTTC.

The chain links TRBV28 to TRBJ2-2, with D hard to call. Per germline, CDR1 MDHEN and CDR2 SYDVKM. The CDR3 spans 13 residues. V was cut by 6 bases and J by 1 base, with 6 bases left in between. CDR3 in amino acids: CASRDLNTGELFF. The CDR3 nucleotides are TGTGCCAGCAGGGACCTGAACACCGGGGAGCTGTTTTTT.

The chain joins TRBV11-2 to TRBJ1-6; unclear D gene. Trimming shortened V by 1 base and J by 5 bases, and 18 bases separated the two germline ends. Germline V gene lookup returns CDR1 SGHAT and CDR2 FQNNGV. The CDR3 runs 18 residues. The CDR3 is CASSLAFGQAMNNSPLHF. CDR3 nucleotide sequence: TGTGCCAGCAGCTTAGCATTTGGCCAGGCAATGAATAATTCACCCCTCCACTTT.

The gene calls are TRBV29-1 and TRBJ2-1; 8 nucleotides line up with TRBD2. Germline V gives CDR1 SQVTM, CDR2 ANQGSEA. The junction had 17 bases not matched to a gene; V was cut back by 3 bases and J by 4 bases. CDR3 size: 18 residues. The CDR3 region has the DNA TGCAGCGTTGAGGGGACTACAGCGGGAGCGGGGAGGTACAATGAGCAGTTCTTC. It translates to CSVEGTTAGAGRYNEQFF.

The J gene is TRBJ2-3, the V gene TRBV12-3 or TRBV12-4; the match to TRBD1 covers 9 bases. The junction had 8 bases not matched to a gene; V was cut back by 5 bases and J by 2 bases. This CDR3 is built from 16 residues. CDR3 in DNA: TGTGCCAGCAGTGGACGGACAGGGGCTAACACAGATACGCAGTATTTT. Amino acids: CASSGRTGANTDTQYF.

This chain connects TRBV20-1 to TRBJ2-7, with 7 bases matching TRBD2. The trim removed 4 bases at V and 5 bases at J, leaving 8 bases unmatched. Per germline, CDR1 DFQATT and CDR2 SNEGSKA (reference sequence). There are 13 residues in the CDR3. The CDR3 here is CSATAGSFDEQYF. The CDR3, as DNA: TGCAGTGCTACAGCGGGAAGCTTCGACGAGCAGTACTTC.

The J gene is TRBJ2-3, the V gene TRBV28; D is undetermined. The CDR3 runs to 13 residues. CDR1 and CDR2 from the germline V gene are MDHEN and SYDVKM. V was clipped by 5 bases and J by 7 bases, with 13 bases between them. DNA for the CDR3: TGTGCCAGCAGTCCCGCCCTGGCGAATACGCAGTATTTT. This gives the protein CASSPALANTQYF.

In nucleotides, the CDR3 is TGTGCCAGCAGCCAAGACCAGGGTTGGGGCTATGGCTACACCTTC. It codes for CASSQDQGWGYGYTF. The gene calls are TRBV3-1 and TRBJ1-2, with D maybe TRBD1 (5 bases). V lost 0 bases to trimming and J lost 4 bases, with 12 bases between them. The length of the CDR3 is 15 residues. Germline values: CDR1 LGHDT, CDR2 YNNKEL (reference sequence).

This clonotype was observed many times. The chain combines TRBV4-3 with TRBJ2-5; 9 positions match TRBD1. The CDR3 covers 16 residues. In germline, CDR1 is LGHNA, CDR2 YSLEER. Trimming removed 0 bases from V and 2 bases from J; junction bases left unmatched: 4. The CDR3 DNA reads TGCGCCAGCAGCCAAGAAGGACAGGGGACTCAAGAGACCCAGTACTTC. Protein: CASSQEGQGTQETQYF.

This clonotype was observed a few times. The rearrangement joins TRBV20-1 to TRBJ2-1; 11 bases are a match to TRBD2. V dropped 0 bases and J dropped 0; count of bases not matched to a gene: 1. The germline V gene encodes CDR1 DFQATT and CDR2 SNEGSKA (reference sequence). This CDR3 region has 16 residues. For the CDR3, the DNA is TGCAGTGCTAGAGAACTAGCGGGAGTCTCCTACAATGAGCAGTTCTTC. Residues: CSARELAGVSYNEQFF.

V usage is TRBV7-2 and J usage is TRBJ2-7; no clear D. Near its end, the DNA agrees better with TRBJ2-5, so the J call may be wrong. The germline V gene encodes CDR1 SGHTA and CDR2 FQGNSA. There are 14 residues in the CDR3. CDR3 coding DNA: TGTGCCAGCAGCCTAGATAACGGAGCAGAGACCCAGTACTTC. It is translated as CASSLDNGAETQYF.

The chain links TRBV24-1 to TRBJ2-1; a possible D gene is TRBD1 (6 bases). CDR1 KGHDR and CDR2 SFDVKD come from the germline V gene. CDR3 length: 15 amino acids. The ends were cut back, 4 bases at V and 5 bases at J, with 14 bases in the middle. The CDR3 DNA is TGTGCCACCAGTGACGCCACACAGGGTAACAATGAGCAGTTCTTC. Encoded protein: CATSDATQGNNEQFF.

In its sample, this clonotype was seen a few times. The chain is built from TRBV12-3 or TRBV12-4 and TRBJ1-4; 11 bases fit TRBD1. V trimming: 5 bases; J trimming: 10 bases; junction bases outside the gene matches: 6. The CDR3 spans 14 residues. The CDR3 DNA is TGTGCCAGCAGTGAGGACAGGGGGCAGGGAAAACTGTTTTTT. This gives the protein CASSEDRGQGKLFF.

The CDR3 sequence: CASSSPFYEQYF. In DNA, the CDR3 is TGTGCCAGCAGTTCCCCTTTCTACGAGCAGTACTTC. The chain has TRBV6-5 and TRBJ2-7; D unclear. Germline-derived CDR1 and CDR2 are MNHEY and SVGAGI. CDR3 length: 12 residues. V lost 4 bases, J lost 3 bases, and 7 bases lay in between.

This clonotype was observed a handful of times. V usage is TRBV12-3 or TRBV12-4 and J usage is TRBJ1-2, with D uncertain. V lost 5 bases and J 2 bases, leaving 9 bases between the germline ends. The length of the CDR3 is 13 residues. CDR3 loop: CASSNEINYGYTF. The CDR3 DNA reads TGTGCCAGCAGTAACGAGATAAACTATGGCTACACCTTC.

The V call is TRBV6-1, the J call TRBJ2-5; D gene ambiguous. The length of the CDR3 is 12 residues. Trimming removed 1 base at V and 1 base at J, with 1 base between. Germline loops: CDR1 MNHNS, CDR2 SASEGT. This chain's CDR3 is CASSEVQETQYF. DNA of the CDR3: TGTGCCAGCAGTGAAGTCCAAGAGACCCAGTACTTC.

The chain joins TRBV28 to TRBJ2-7; perhaps TRBD1 as D (7 bases). The CDR3 contains 16 residues. Germline CDR1 MDHEN, CDR2 SYDVKM. Between the trimmed V and J ends, which lost 2 bases and 3 bases, there was a span of 17 bases. The CDR3 spells CASSLASGGGYYEQYF. CDR3 DNA sequence: TGTGCCAGCAGTTTAGCCAGTGGAGGGGGCTACTACGAGCAGTACTTC.

The V gene is TRBV12-3 or TRBV12-4, the J gene TRBJ1-4, with TRBD1 as a possible D gene (5 bases). V was clipped by 1 base and J by 7 bases, with 7 bases between them. The CDR3 has 13 residues. CDR3 sequence: CASSLEQAEKLFF. The CDR3 nucleotides read TGTGCCAGCAGTTTAGAACAGGCTGAAAAACTGTTTTTT.